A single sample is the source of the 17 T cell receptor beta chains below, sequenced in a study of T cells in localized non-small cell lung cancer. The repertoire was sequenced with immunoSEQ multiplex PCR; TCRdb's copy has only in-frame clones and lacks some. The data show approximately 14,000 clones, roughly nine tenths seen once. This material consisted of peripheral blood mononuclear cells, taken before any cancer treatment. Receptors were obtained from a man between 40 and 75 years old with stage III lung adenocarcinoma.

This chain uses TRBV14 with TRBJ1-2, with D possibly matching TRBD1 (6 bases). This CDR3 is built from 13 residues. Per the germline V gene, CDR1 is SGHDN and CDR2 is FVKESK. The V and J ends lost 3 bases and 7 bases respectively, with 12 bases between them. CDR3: CASSQQRDIGYTF. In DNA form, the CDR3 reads TGTGCCAGCAGCCAGCAACGGGACATTGGCTACACCTTC.

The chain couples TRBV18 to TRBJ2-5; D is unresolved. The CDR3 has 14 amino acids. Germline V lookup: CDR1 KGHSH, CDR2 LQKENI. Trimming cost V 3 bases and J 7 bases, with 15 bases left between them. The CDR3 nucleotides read TGTGCCAGCTCACCGACGGGTCTACCCGGGACCCAGTACTTC. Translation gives CASSPTGLPGTQYF.

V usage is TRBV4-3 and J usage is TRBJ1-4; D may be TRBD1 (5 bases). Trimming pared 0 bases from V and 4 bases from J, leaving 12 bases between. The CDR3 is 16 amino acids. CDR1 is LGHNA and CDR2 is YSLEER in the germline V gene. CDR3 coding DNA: TGCGCCAGCAGCCAAGAGGGGCGGGTAGTTAATGAAAAACTGTTTTTT. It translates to CASSQEGRVVNEKLFF.

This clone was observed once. CDR3 nucleotide sequence: TGTGCCAGCAGCTTCCTCGCGGGAGCGGTCACAGATACGCAGTATTTT. Amino acid sequence: CASSFLAGAVTDTQYF. This sequence joins TRBV7-6 and TRBJ2-3; TRBD2 aligns across 7 bases. Germline V gene lookup returns CDR1 SGHVS and CDR2 FNYEAQ. J gave up 2 bases and V 3 bases, and 8 bases lay outside the gene matches. This CDR3 is 16 amino acids long. Using reference TRBV7-6 and TRBJ2-3 for the parts outside the CDR3, the full variable domain is GAGVSQSPRYKVTKRGQDVALRCDPISGHVSLYWYRQALGQGPEFLTYFNYEAQQDKSGLPNDRFSAERPEGSISTLTIQRTEQRDSAMYRCASSFLAGAVTDTQYFGPGTRLTVL.

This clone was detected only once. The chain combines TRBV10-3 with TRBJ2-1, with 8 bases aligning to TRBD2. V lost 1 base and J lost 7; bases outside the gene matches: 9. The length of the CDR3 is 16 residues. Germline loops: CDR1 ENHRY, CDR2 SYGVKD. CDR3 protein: CAISEFKRERRNEQFF. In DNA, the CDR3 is TGTGCCATCAGTGAGTTTAAGCGGGAGAGGCGGAATGAGCAGTTCTTC.

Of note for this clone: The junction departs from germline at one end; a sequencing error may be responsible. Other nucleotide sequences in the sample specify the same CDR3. The CDR3 bases are TGCGCCAGCAAGCCGGGGTTAGCAACCGGGGAGCTGTTTTTT. Amino acids: CASKPGLATGELFF. The chain recombines TRBV28 with TRBJ2-2; weak D call: TRBD2 (5 bases). The CDR3 has 14 residues. Per the germline V gene, CDR1 is MDHEN and CDR2 is SYDVKM. Full variable domain (rest looked up from reference TRBV28 and TRBJ2-2): DVKVTQSSRYLVKRTGEKVFLECVQDMDHENMFWYRQDPGLGLRLIYFSYDVKMKEKGDIPEGYSVSREKKERFSLILESASTNQTSMYLCASKPGLATGELFFGEGSRLTVL.

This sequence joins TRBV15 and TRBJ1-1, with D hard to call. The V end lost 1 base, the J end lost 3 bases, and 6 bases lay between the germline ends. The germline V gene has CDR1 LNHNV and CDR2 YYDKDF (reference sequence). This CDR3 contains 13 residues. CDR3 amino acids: CATSRVSYTEAFF. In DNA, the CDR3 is TGTGCCACCAGCAGAGTCAGTTACACTGAAGCTTTCTTT.

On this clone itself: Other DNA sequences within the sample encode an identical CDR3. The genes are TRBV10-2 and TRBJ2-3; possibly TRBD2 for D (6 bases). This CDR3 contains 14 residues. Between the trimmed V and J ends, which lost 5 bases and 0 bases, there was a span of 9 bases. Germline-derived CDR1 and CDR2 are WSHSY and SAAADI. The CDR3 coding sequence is TGCGCCAGCAGTCTTAGCGGCAGCACAGATACGCAGTATTTT. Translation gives CASSLSGSTDTQYF.

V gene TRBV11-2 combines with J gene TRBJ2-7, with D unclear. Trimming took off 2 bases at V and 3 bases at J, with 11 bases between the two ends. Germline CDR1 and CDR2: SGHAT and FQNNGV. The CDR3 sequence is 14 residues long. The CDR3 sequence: CASSLPPSYYEQYF. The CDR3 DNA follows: TGTGCCAGCAGCTTACCCCCGTCATACTACGAGCAGTACTTC.

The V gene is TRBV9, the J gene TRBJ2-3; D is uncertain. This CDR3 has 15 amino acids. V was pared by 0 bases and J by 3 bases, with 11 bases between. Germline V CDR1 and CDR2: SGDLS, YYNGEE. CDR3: CASSVGLVETDTQYF. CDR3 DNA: TGTGCCAGCAGCGTAGGTCTAGTTGAGACAGATACGCAGTATTTT.

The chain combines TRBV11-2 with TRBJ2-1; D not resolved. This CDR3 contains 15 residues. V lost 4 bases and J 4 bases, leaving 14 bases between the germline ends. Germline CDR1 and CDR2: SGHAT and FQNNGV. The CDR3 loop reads CASSSIRLEYNEQFF. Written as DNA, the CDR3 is TGTGCCAGCAGCTCGATTCGGTTGGAGTACAATGAGCAGTTCTTC.

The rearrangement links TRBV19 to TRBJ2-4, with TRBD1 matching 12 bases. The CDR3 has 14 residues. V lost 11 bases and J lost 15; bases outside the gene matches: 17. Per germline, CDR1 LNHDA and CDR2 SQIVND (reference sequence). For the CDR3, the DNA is TGTGCCGCTCAAGCCGGGACAGGGGGCCGCCCTCTGTACTTC. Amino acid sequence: CAAQAGTGGRPLYF.

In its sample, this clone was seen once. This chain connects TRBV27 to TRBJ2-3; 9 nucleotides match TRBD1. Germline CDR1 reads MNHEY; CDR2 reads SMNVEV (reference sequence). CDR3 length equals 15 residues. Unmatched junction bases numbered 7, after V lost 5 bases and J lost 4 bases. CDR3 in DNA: TGTGCCAGCAGTACCTTGGGGACAGGGTCAGATACGCAGTATTTT. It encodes CASSTLGTGSDTQYF.

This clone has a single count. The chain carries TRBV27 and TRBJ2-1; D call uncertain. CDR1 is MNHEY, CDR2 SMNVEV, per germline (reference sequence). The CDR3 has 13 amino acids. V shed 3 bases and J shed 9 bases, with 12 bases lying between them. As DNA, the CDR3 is TGTGCCAGCAGTTTTGGAGCCCCCGGTGAGCAGTTCTTC. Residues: CASSFGAPGEQFF.

The CDR3 reads CASTTIRGGSGYTF. The CDR3 DNA is TGTGCCAGCACCACAATAAGGGGCGGTAGCGGCTACACCTTC. The J gene is TRBJ1-2, the V gene TRBV11-2; D is perhaps TRBD1 (5 bases). Germline CDR1 and CDR2: SGHAT and FQNNGV. V shed 7 bases and J shed 8 bases, with 20 bases lying between them. The CDR3 runs to 14 residues.

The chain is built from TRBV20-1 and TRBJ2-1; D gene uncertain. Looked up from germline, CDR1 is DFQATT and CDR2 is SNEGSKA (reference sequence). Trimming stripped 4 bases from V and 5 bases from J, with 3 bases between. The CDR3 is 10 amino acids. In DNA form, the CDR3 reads TGCAGTGCTATGAACAATGAGCAGTTCTTC. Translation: CSAMNNEQFF.

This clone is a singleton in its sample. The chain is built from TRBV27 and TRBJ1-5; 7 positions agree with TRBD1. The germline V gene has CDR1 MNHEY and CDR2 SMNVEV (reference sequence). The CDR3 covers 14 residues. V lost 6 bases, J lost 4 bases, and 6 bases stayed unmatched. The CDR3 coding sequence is TGTGCCAGCAGACCCAGGGGGATTAATCAGCCCCAGCATTTT. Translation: CASRPRGINQPQHF.